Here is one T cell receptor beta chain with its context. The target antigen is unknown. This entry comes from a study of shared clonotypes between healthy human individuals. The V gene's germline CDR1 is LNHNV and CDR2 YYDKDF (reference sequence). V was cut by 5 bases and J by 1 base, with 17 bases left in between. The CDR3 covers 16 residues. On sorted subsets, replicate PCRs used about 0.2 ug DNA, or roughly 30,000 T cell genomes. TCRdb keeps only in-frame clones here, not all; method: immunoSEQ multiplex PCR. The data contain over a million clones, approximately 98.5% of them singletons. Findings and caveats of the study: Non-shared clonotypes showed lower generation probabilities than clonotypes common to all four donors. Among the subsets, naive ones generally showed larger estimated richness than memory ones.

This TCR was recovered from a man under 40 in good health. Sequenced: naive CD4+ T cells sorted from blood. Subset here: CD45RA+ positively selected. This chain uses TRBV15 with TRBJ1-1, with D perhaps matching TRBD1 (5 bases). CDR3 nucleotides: TGTGCCACCAGCGTAATCCATGGGGCGAGGAACACTGAAGCTTTCTTT. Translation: CATSVIHGARNTEAFF.